This TCR beta chain was identified during a study of a mutant IDH1 vaccine in newly diagnosed glioma. Study-level background: Receipt of radiotherapy, temozolomide, or both preceded the study, and most received both. Study outcomes and limitations: Of the patients, about 95% had vaccine-induced immune responses. Pseudoprogression looked unconnected to shifts in top peripheral T cell clonotypes.

The CDR3 is 13 amino acids. Germline CDR1 reads GTSNPN; CDR2 reads SVGIG (reference sequence). The V and J ends lost 3 bases and 5 bases, in that order; junction bases with no gene match: 4. Time point in this sample: baseline, week 1 (first vaccination visit). Treatment defined: pre-vaccination baseline after standard-of-care therapy. The protocol was immunoSEQ multiplex PCR, while the TCRdb copy is restricted to in-frame clones and leaves out a portion. The sample has about 68,000 clones; 60% to 85% are singletons. A remark on this clone: Antigen unknown.

This TCR was sampled from a man aged 45-65 years with glioma. Sequences were derived from PBMCs, sampled from a glioma patient treated with radiotherapy, temozolomide or both. The chain joins TRBV30 to TRBJ2-3; 8 bases align to TRBD2. CDR3 amino acids: CAWRGLAGDTQYF. The CDR3 DNA sequence: TGTGCCTGGAGAGGCCTAGCGGGAGATACGCAGTATTTT.